The 21 T cell receptor beta chains listed next were all sequenced from one sample in a study of Graves' ophthalmopathy and Graves' hyperthyroidism. The authors amplified TCR beta CDR3 regions, and they did so from RNA transcripts for repertoire sequencing. The first-round RT-PCR employed HTBI primers together with the Qiagen OneStep RT-PCR kit. A multiplex PCR was then performed as the second round. TCRdb recomputed calls from the multiplex PCR reads with MiXCR, one row per CDR3 protein. The data hold about 420,000 distinct CDR3 sequences, with around 21% observed a single time. The sample taken for sequencing was peripheral blood. These receptor sequences come from a woman aged 18-35 years with stable Graves' hyperthyroidism.

This clonotype turned up a few times. This chain joins TRBV11-1 and TRBJ1-2; no clear D gene. Germline CDR1 is SGHAT and CDR2 is FQDESV (reference sequence). Trimming shortened V by 0 bases and J by 3 bases, and 14 bases separated the two germline ends. The CDR3 is made up of 16 amino acids. CDR3 DNA sequence: TGTGCCAGCAGCTTAGCGGGTAATTCGCATGACTATGGCTACACCTTC. Its translation: CASSLAGNSHDYGYTF.

This clonotype was picked up many times. This sequence joins TRBV12-3 or TRBV12-4 and TRBJ2-5; no reliable D call. The CDR3 covers 13 residues. V was cut by 5 bases and J by 5 bases, with 12 bases left in between. The CDR3 is CASSPIHGETQYF. In nucleotides, the CDR3 is TGTGCCAGCAGTCCCATCCACGGGGAGACCCAGTACTTC.

This clonotype was seen at least ten times. The chain has TRBV12-3 or TRBV12-4 and TRBJ1-1, with TRBD1 matching over 7 bases. The CDR3 spans 13 residues. V was pared by 5 bases and J by 5 bases, with 5 bases of the junction left unmatched. The DNA for the CDR3 is TGTGCCAGCAGTCGACAGGGTCGGACTGAAGCTTTCTTT. Translation gives CASSRQGRTEAFF.

This clonotype has only a few counts. The chain uses TRBV20-1 and TRBJ2-2, with 8 bases lining up with TRBD2. V shed 3 bases and J 3 bases; nucleotides not matched to a gene: 3. Germline-derived CDR1 and CDR2 are DFQATT and SNEGSKA (reference sequence). There are 14 residues in the CDR3. The CDR3 protein is CSASGRAYTGELFF. The CDR3, as DNA: TGCAGTGCTAGCGGGAGGGCCTACACCGGGGAGCTGTTTTTT.

This clonotype was seen more than once but under ten times. CDR3 in amino acids: CASSNSGNTGELFF. As DNA, the CDR3 is TGTGCCAGTAGTAACTCCGGGAACACCGGGGAGCTGTTTTTT. V is TRBV19 and J is TRBJ2-2; D gene ambiguous. From germline, CDR1 is LNHDA and CDR2 SQIVND (reference sequence). V lost 4 bases, J lost 1 base, and 7 bases lay in between. The CDR3 is 14 amino acids.

This clonotype showed up many times. This may arise from a read error, as a much more abundant clone is one base away. The V and J genes are TRBV10-2 and TRBJ2-4; a possible D gene is TRBD2 (5 bases). The CDR3 contains 14 residues. CDR1 and CDR2 (germline): WSHSY, SAAADI. The CDR3 coding sequence is TGCGCCAGCAGTGAGAGGAGGTTAGGAAACATTAAGTACTTC. This sequence encodes CASSERRLGNIKYF.

This clonotype was detected ten times or more. The chain uses TRBV6-5 and TRBJ2-2, with 8 bases lining up with TRBD2. There are 15 residues in the CDR3. V shed 6 bases, J shed 3 bases, and the junction held 6 bases outside the gene matches. CDR1 and CDR2 (germline): MNHEY, SVGAGI. For the CDR3, the DNA is TGTGCCAGCAGCTCCTCGGGGGGGGACACCGGGGAGCTGTTTTTT. This gives the protein CASSSSGGDTGELFF.

This clonotype has a count of ten or more. CDR3 amino acids: CSARVGISETQYF. CDR3 coding DNA: TGCAGTGCTAGAGTGGGTATTTCGGAGACCCAGTACTTC. The rearrangement joins TRBV20-1 to TRBJ2-5; D is ambiguous. CDR3 size: 13 residues. Trimming removed 1 base at V and 5 bases at J, with 11 bases between. Germline loops: CDR1 DFQATT, CDR2 SNEGSKA (reference sequence).

The V call is TRBV7-2, the J call TRBJ2-7; 8 bases match TRBD2. Germline V lookup: CDR1 SGHTA, CDR2 FQGNSA. The CDR3 totals 14 residues. V trimming: 8 bases; J trimming: 5 bases; junction bases outside the gene matches: 11. CDR3 nucleotides: TGTGCCAGCGCTCCGTTCAACGGGAGGGACGAGCAGTACTTC. It encodes CASAPFNGRDEQYF.

The chain recombines TRBV4-2 with TRBJ1-2; no definite D call. The CDR3 sequence is 18 residues long. Per the germline V gene, CDR1 is LGHNA and CDR2 is YNFKEQ. Trimming removed 0 bases at V and 3 bases at J, with 20 bases between. CDR3 residues: CASSQDVGSMGKDYGYTF. The CDR3 region has the DNA TGTGCCAGCAGCCAAGATGTTGGGTCGATGGGGAAAGACTATGGCTACACCTTC.

This clonotype showed up many times. Given a much more abundant clone one base away, this may be a read error. This chain uses TRBV6-2 or TRBV6-3 with TRBJ1-5; weak D call: TRBD1 (6 bases). CDR3 length: 16 residues. The V gene's germline CDR1 is MNHEY and CDR2 SVGEGT. The CDR3 is CAGSLRQAYSNQPQHF. The CDR3 DNA sequence: TGTGCCGGCAGCCTCCGACAGGCCTATAGCAATCAGCCCCAGCATTTT.

The V and J genes are TRBV5-5 and TRBJ1-1; no clear D gene. Germline V gene lookup returns CDR1 SGHKS and CDR2 YYEKEE (reference sequence). The ends were cut back, 0 bases at V and 1 base at J, with 10 bases in the middle. This CDR3 has 15 amino acids. As DNA, the CDR3 is TGTGCCAGCAGCTTGGGTGGTATAGGGAACACTGAAGCTTTCTTT. Translated, it gives CASSLGGIGNTEAFF.

With regard to this clonotype: This may stem from a read error, because a much larger clone lies one nucleotide away. The CDR3 carries no conserved terminal phenylalanine or tryptophan, so it likely arises from a read error. The chain employs TRBV29-1 and TRBJ2-7, with 8 nucleotides matching TRBD1. V shed 6 bases, J shed 3 bases, and the junction held 4 bases outside the gene matches. The CDR3 contains 12 residues. Germline lookup yields CDR1 SQVTM and CDR2 ANQGSEA. CDR3 amino acids: CSVLDRVYEQYL. In nucleotides, the CDR3 is TGCAGCGTCTTGGACAGGGTCTACGAGCAGTACCTC.

This clonotype was counted only a few times. V is TRBV27 and J is TRBJ2-7, with TRBD2 identical over 8 bases. V shed 9 bases and J 3 bases; nucleotides not matched to a gene: 13. This CDR3 contains 15 residues. Germline-derived CDR1 and CDR2 are MNHEY and SMNVEV (reference sequence). The CDR3 spells CASRSTTGGFYEQYF. The CDR3 nucleotides read TGTGCCAGTCGCTCCACCACGGGGGGGTTCTACGAGCAGTACTTC.

This clonotype was detected many times. This chain connects TRBV6-1 to TRBJ1-2; tentatively, D is TRBD1 (6 bases). The CDR3 length is 13 residues. In germline, CDR1 is MNHNS, CDR2 SASEGT. V lost 11 bases to trimming and J lost 4 bases, with 17 bases between them. The CDR3 region has the DNA TGTGCCTCCCGAGGGGGTTTCCGCTATGGCTACACCTTC. It yields the protein CASRGGFRYGYTF.

This clonotype was found many times. The CDR3, as DNA: TGTGCCAGCAGTGAAACCCTAGGGGCCTACAATGAGCAGTTCTTC. Its protein is CASSETLGAYNEQFF. This rearrangement joins TRBV6-1 to TRBJ2-1; perhaps TRBD1 as D (5 bases). Germline V gives CDR1 MNHNS, CDR2 SASEGT. CDR3 length: 15 amino acids. Trimming took off 2 bases at V and 2 bases at J, with 10 bases between the two ends.

The rearrangement links TRBV13 to TRBJ2-7; the match to TRBD2 covers 14 bases. The CDR3 loop spans 17 amino acids. CDR1 PRHDT and CDR2 FYEKMQ come from the germline V gene (reference sequence). Losses at the gene ends were 5 bases for V and 3 bases for J; bases not matched to a gene: 9. CDR3 sequence: CASSPGLAGAFFYEQYF. The DNA of the CDR3 is TGTGCCAGCAGCCCGGGACTAGCGGGAGCCTTTTTCTACGAGCAGTACTTC. Filled out from reference TRBV13 and TRBJ2-7, the complete variable domain reads AAGVIQSPRHLIKEKRETATLKCYPIPRHDTVYWYQQGPGQDPQFLISFYEKMQSDKGSIPDRFSAQQFSDYHSELNMSSLELGDSALYFCASSPGLAGAFFYEQYFGPGTRLTVT.

This clonotype was picked up one time. The genes are TRBV27 and TRBJ2-6; TRBD1 is a possible D gene (5 bases). Germline loops: CDR1 MNHEY, CDR2 SMNVEV (reference sequence). The V gene lost 9 bases and the J gene lost 4 bases, with 19 bases spanning the gap. CDR3 length: 16 amino acids. CDR3 residues: CASRNHGQPGANVLTF. The CDR3 DNA reads as TGTGCCAGTAGAAACCACGGACAACCCGGGGCCAACGTCCTGACTTTC.

This clonotype was seen repeatedly, ten times or more. The V and J genes are TRBV6-5 and TRBJ1-1; D is ambiguous. CDR3 length: 14 residues. V lost 7 bases to trimming and J lost 2 bases, with 14 bases between them. CDR1 is MNHEY, CDR2 SVGAGI, per germline. CDR3 DNA: TGTGCCAGCACCGGGCGGGATCTAAACACTGAAGCTTTCTTT. This gives the protein CASTGRDLNTEAFF.

In this sample, this clonotype turned up many times. V usage is TRBV12-3 or TRBV12-4 and J usage is TRBJ2-7, with 8 positions matching TRBD2. J gave up 3 bases and V 5 bases, and 9 bases lay outside the gene matches. The CDR3 sequence is 15 residues long. Here the CDR3 reads CASSQGPGTSYEQYF. The CDR3 bases are TGTGCCAGCAGTCAGGGCCCCGGGACTAGCTACGAGCAGTACTTC.

This clonotype appeared once. This chain connects TRBV5-1 to TRBJ1-6, with D hard to call. V was cut by 6 bases and J by 6 bases, with 13 bases left in between. Germline V gives CDR1 SGHRS, CDR2 YFSETQ. The length of the CDR3 is 14 residues. The CDR3 bases are TGCGCCAGCACCGTAGGACGGCTTAATTCACCCCTCCACTTT. Translation: CASTVGRLNSPLHF.